This passage covers 27 T cell receptor beta chains from one sample sequenced in a study of yellow fever vaccine responses in identical twins. TCRdb re-analysed the RT-PCR reads in MiXCR, keeping a single row per CDR3 protein. Of 13,000 or so distinct CDR3 sequences in the sample, approximately 84% were seen once. Material: T cells from blood (PBMCs), unsorted or a sorted subset (not recorded which), obtained before or after yellow fever vaccination (not recorded which). The receptors stem from a woman under 30 who received the yellow fever vaccine.

The rearrangement joins TRBV2 to TRBJ2-2; 11 nucleotides align to TRBD2. CDR1 is SNHLY, CDR2 FYNNEI, per germline. The CDR3 consists of 15 residues. Trimming took 7 bases from V and 4 from J; bases not matched to a gene: 5. CDR3 DNA: TGTGCCAGCAAACGAGGACTAGCGGGCACCGGGGAGCTGTTTTTT. Translated: CASKRGLAGTGELFF. Full variable domain (outside the CDR3, taken from reference TRBV2 and TRBJ2-2): EPEVTQTPSHQVTQMGQEVILRCVPISNHLYFYWYRQILGQKVEFLVSFYNNEISEKSEIFDDQFSVERPDGSNFTLKIRSTKLEDSAMYFCASKRGLAGTGELFFGEGSRLTVL.

The rearrangement uses TRBV2 and TRBJ2-3; TRBD2 might be the D (5 bases). CDR1 SNHLY and CDR2 FYNNEI come from the germline V gene. V lost 3 bases and J 5 bases, leaving 12 bases between the germline ends. This CDR3 comprises 14 residues. CDR3 DNA sequence: TGTGCCAGCAGTGACACAGCGGTGGAAGATACGCAGTATTTT. Residues: CASSDTAVEDTQYF.

The chain couples TRBV23-1 to TRBJ2-7; a weak D match, TRBD2 (5 bases). TRBV23-1 is recorded as an ORF, its role being uncertain. The CDR3 is 15 residues long. V lost 3 bases and J 2 bases, leaving 14 bases between the germline ends. The CDR3 is CASSQIYGNTYEQYF. The DNA of the CDR3 is TGCGCCAGCAGTCAGATTTACGGGAATACCTACGAGCAGTACTTC.

This chain uses TRBV11-3 with TRBJ2-7; the match to TRBD1 covers 7 bases. The CDR3 spans 17 residues. V shed 1 base, J shed 3 bases, and the junction held 12 bases outside the gene matches. Germline-derived CDR1 and CDR2 are SGHNT and YENEEA. The CDR3 DNA sequence: TGTGCCAGCAGCTTAGGCTCGAAAGGGACAGTAGACTACGAGCAGTACTTC. Its translation: CASSLGSKGTVDYEQYF.

V usage is TRBV5-1 and J usage is TRBJ2-1, with a possible D match to TRBD2 (6 bases). V was cut by 5 bases and J by 0 bases, with 18 bases left in between. This CDR3 comprises 17 residues. Germline-derived CDR1 and CDR2 are SGHRS and YFSETQ. CDR3 DNA sequence: TGCGCCAGCAGACTAGGAAGCGGGCCAGGCTCCTACAATGAGCAGTTCTTC. Encoded protein: CASRLGSGPGSYNEQFF.

The gene calls are TRBV11-2 and TRBJ2-3; 9 bases agree with TRBD1. The CDR3 is 16 amino acids. The V segment lost 3 bases and the J segment 4 bases; nucleotides outside the gene matches: 8. The germline CDR1 and CDR2 sequences are SGHAT and FQNNGV. The CDR3 region is CASSFGLRDRADTQYF. The CDR3 DNA is TGTGCCAGCAGCTTCGGCCTAAGGGACAGGGCAGATACGCAGTATTTT.

The rearrangement joins TRBV2 to TRBJ2-3; TRBD2 matches 9 bases. The germline V gene has CDR1 SNHLY and CDR2 FYNNEI. The CDR3 spans 15 residues. The V segment lost 5 bases and the J segment 1 base; nucleotides outside the gene matches: 4. The DNA for the CDR3 is TGTGCCAGCAGTCTCCAGCGGGGGGGCACAGATACGCAGTATTTT. This gives the protein CASSLQRGGTDTQYF.

The rearrangement uses TRBV6-2 or TRBV6-3 and TRBJ2-1; D call uncertain. CDR1 is MNHEY and CDR2 is SVGEGT in the germline V gene. The CDR3 covers 12 residues. With 2 bases removed from V and 12 bases from J, the gap between germline ends came to 11 bases. The CDR3 coding sequence is TGTGCCAGCAGTTACATACTGCGTGCGCAGTTCTTC. As protein: CASSYILRAQFF.

The chain couples TRBV12-3 or TRBV12-4 to TRBJ2-7, with D tentatively TRBD1 (6 bases). Deletions cut 1 base from V and 0 bases from J, with 25 bases between. This CDR3 spans 20 amino acids. CDR3 in amino acids: CASSLEPSLSGQGISYEQYF. CDR3 nucleotide sequence: TGTGCCAGCAGTTTAGAACCTTCTTTGTCGGGACAAGGGATCTCCTACGAGCAGTACTTC.

The chain employs TRBV6-1 and TRBJ2-7, with 8 bases fitting TRBD2. CDR1 and CDR2 (germline): MNHNS, SASEGT. There are 15 residues in the CDR3. J lost 6 bases, V lost 6 bases, and 13 bases had no gene match. The CDR3: CASRQWGLEFSEQYF. In nucleotides, the CDR3 is TGTGCCAGCAGACAATGGGGACTAGAGTTCTCCGAGCAGTACTTC.

The chain has TRBV7-2 and TRBJ2-3; possible D gene TRBD2, 5 bases. The CDR3 contains 14 residues. Germline loops: CDR1 SGHTA, CDR2 FQGNSA. Trimming stripped 5 bases from V and 6 bases from J, with 15 bases between. The CDR3 is CASSREIKWDTQYF. CDR3 in DNA: TGTGCCAGCAGCCGGGAAATAAAATGGGATACGCAGTATTTT.

The rearrangement joins TRBV5-6 to TRBJ2-1, with a weak D call TRBD1 (5 bases). Germline CDR1 and CDR2: SGHDT and YYEEEE. V was clipped by 5 bases and J by 4 bases, with 10 bases between them. The CDR3 is 13 residues long. The CDR3 nucleotides are TGTGCCAGCAGAGTTAAGGGGTACAATGAGCAGTTCTTC. Translating it yields CASRVKGYNEQFF.

The chain employs TRBV20-1 and TRBJ1-4; D not resolved. The CDR3 has 11 amino acids. The germline CDR1 and CDR2 sequences are DFQATT and SNEGSKA (reference sequence). The V end was cut by 6 bases, the J end by 14 bases, with 16 bases between. The CDR3 reads CSAKARELLFF. For the CDR3, the DNA is TGCAGTGCCAAAGCACGGGAGCTCCTGTTTTTT.

The V and J genes are TRBV4-1 and TRBJ1-1; TRBD1 might be the D (5 bases). V was cut by 4 bases and J by 11 bases, with 14 bases left in between. This CDR3 is built from 12 residues. Germline assignment: CDR1 MGHRA and CDR2 YSYEKL. The CDR3 protein is CASSRDSGRAFF. The CDR3 bases are TGCGCCAGCAGCCGGGACTCCGGGCGTGCTTTCTTT.

The gene calls are TRBV20-1 and TRBJ2-3, with TRBD1 identical over 8 bases. CDR3 length: 15 residues. V lost 6 bases and J lost 3; bases outside the gene matches: 11. Looked up from germline, CDR1 is DFQATT and CDR2 is SNEGSKA (reference sequence). Here the CDR3 DNA reads TGCAGTGCCAGCACGGGACAGGAGGGGACAGATACGCAGTATTTT. It translates to CSASTGQEGTDTQYF.

The chain links TRBV5-5 to TRBJ2-7, with D unresolved. V lost 3 bases and J lost 5, with 12 bases in between. This CDR3 is built from 13 residues. Germline CDR1 is SGHKS and CDR2 is YYEKEE (reference sequence). CDR3 in amino acids: CASSWPRMNEQYF. In DNA, the CDR3 is TGTGCCAGCAGCTGGCCTAGGATGAACGAGCAGTACTTC.

V and J are TRBV15 and TRBJ1-4, with TRBD1 as a possible D gene (5 bases). The V end was cut by 3 bases, the J end by 0 bases, with 11 bases between. The germline V gene encodes CDR1 LNHNV and CDR2 YYDKDF (reference sequence). This CDR3 has 16 amino acids. In DNA form, the CDR3 reads TGTGCCACCAGCAGGGGGGAACAGTCAACTAATGAAAAACTGTTTTTT. Residues: CATSRGEQSTNEKLFF.

This clonotype was counted only a few times. The J gene is TRBJ1-1, the V gene TRBV29-1, with TRBD1 matching 7 bases. CDR1 is SQVTM and CDR2 is ANQGSEA in the germline V gene. This CDR3 spans 12 amino acids. V dropped 6 bases and J dropped 5; count of bases not matched to a gene: 6. Here the CDR3 DNA reads TGCAGCGTCAGACAGGGACAGACTGAAGCTTTCTTT. It codes for CSVRQGQTEAFF.

The chain combines TRBV7-6 with TRBJ1-1, with D unresolved. Between the trimmed V and J ends, which lost 5 bases and 6 bases, there was a span of 13 bases. The CDR3 has 13 residues. Germline loops: CDR1 SGHVS, CDR2 FNYEAQ. The CDR3 coding sequence is TGTGCCAGCAGCCCTGACGAGAGGGCTGAAGCTTTCTTT. It is translated as CASSPDERAEAFF.

This CDR3 reads CASSLAGTSRGETQYF. The CDR3 nucleotides are TGTGCCAGCAGCTTAGCTGGGACTAGTAGGGGTGAGACCCAGTACTTC. The chain links TRBV7-2 to TRBJ2-5, with TRBD2 identical over 8 bases. V was clipped by 0 bases and J by 5 bases; unmatched bases: 8. Germline loops: CDR1 SGHTA, CDR2 FQGNSA. The CDR3 is 16 residues long.

The count of this clonotype is one. The chain carries TRBV7-9 and TRBJ2-5; D not certain. The CDR3 loop spans 15 amino acids. Germline assignment: CDR1 SEHNR and CDR2 FQNEAQ (reference sequence). The V and J ends lost 6 bases and 1 base respectively, with 15 bases between them. Written as DNA, the CDR3 is TGTGCCAGCAGTTCCCCAGGCGGAGTCCAAGAGACCCAGTACTTC. Its translation is CASSSPGGVQETQYF.

CDR3 nucleotides: TGTGCCAGCAGCATAGGACAGGGTTACAATGAGCAGTTCTTC. Protein: CASSIGQGYNEQFF. This rearrangement joins TRBV5-6 to TRBJ2-1, with 8 bases that match TRBD1. The CDR3 spans 14 residues. Trimming at V came to 4 bases and at J to 4 bases, leaving 4 bases not matched to a gene. Germline CDR1 is SGHDT and CDR2 is YYEEEE.

The chain combines TRBV3-1 with TRBJ2-7; 9 bases map to TRBD2. This CDR3 is built from 14 residues. The ends lost 7 bases at V and 2 bases at J; junction bases unmatched: 6. Germline V gene data show CDR1 as LGHDT and CDR2 as YNNKEL (reference sequence). The CDR3 DNA reads as TGTGCCAGCACCCCAGCGGGGGGCACCTACGAGCAGTACTTC. Residues: CASTPAGGTYEQYF.

This chain joins TRBV3-1 and TRBJ1-5; D ambiguous. The CDR3 contains 12 residues. Trimming stripped 1 base from V and 6 bases from J, with 4 bases between. Germline CDR1 and CDR2: LGHDT and YNNKEL (reference sequence). In DNA form, the CDR3 reads TGTGCCAGCAGCCAAGTTGGTCAGCCCCAGCATTTT. This gives the protein CASSQVGQPQHF.

V gene TRBV7-6 combines with J gene TRBJ2-7, with no clear D. V was clipped by 5 bases and J by 1 base, with 18 bases between them. CDR1 and CDR2 from the germline V gene are SGHVS and FNYEAQ. This CDR3 has 16 amino acids. The CDR3 spells CASSPPSGPSSYEQYF. The CDR3 DNA follows: TGTGCCAGCAGCCCCCCGTCGGGCCCTTCTTCCTACGAGCAGTACTTC. Variable domain in full (rest from reference TRBV7-6 and TRBJ2-7): GAGVSQSPRYKVTKRGQDVALRCDPISGHVSLYWYRQALGQGPEFLTYFNYEAQQDKSGLPNDRFSAERPEGSISTLTIQRTEQRDSAMYRCASSPPSGPSSYEQYFGPGTRLTVT.

This clonotype was detected once. The chain is built from TRBV23-1 and TRBJ2-7; D is uncertain. TRBV23-1 is placed among ORFs of uncertain function. This CDR3 contains 15 residues. Deletions cut 3 bases from V and 6 bases from J, with 18 bases between. CDR3 DNA sequence: TGCGCCAGCAGTCATCCCTGCTATAAGGGAACCGAGCAGTACTTC. It translates to CASSHPCYKGTEQYF.

This rearrangement joins TRBV18 to TRBJ2-1, with TRBD2 matching 7 bases. From germline, CDR1 is KGHSH and CDR2 LQKENI. This CDR3 comprises 14 residues. J was trimmed by 1 base and V by 6 bases; bases with no gene match: 3. DNA of the CDR3: TGTGCCAGCTCGACTAGCCCGTCCTACAATGAGCAGTTCTTC. Its translation is CASSTSPSYNEQFF.